This T cell receptor beta chain was retrieved from a study of blood T cell repertoires in COVID-19. In the study overall: PBMCs, B-cell-depleted T cells, or T cells were the source of the cDNA or gDNA that made up the material.

Per the authors' pipeline: For nucleated cells, counts were estimated from reference gene primer amplification. Sequenced by immunoSEQ multiplex PCR; TCRdb stores in-frame clones only, minus some. V, J and clone size reflect that table, while D and trimming were determined from the DNA. Of about 160,000 clones in the sample, roughly 90% are singletons; the top ten hold roughly 4%. Germline-derived CDR1 and CDR2 are ENHRY and SYGVKD. The CDR3 loop spans 15 amino acids. The trim removed 6 bases at V and 6 bases at J, leaving 9 bases unmatched. The clonotype originates from a woman aged 55-69 years who had recovered from COVID-19. The rearrangement links TRBV10-3 to TRBJ2-2, with TRBD2 identical over 8 bases. The source material was peripheral blood. The CDR3 loop reads CAIRGPGLEAGELFF. In DNA, the CDR3 is TGTGCCATCAGGGGTCCGGGACTAGAGGCCGGGGAGCTGTTTTTT.